Listed below are T cell receptor beta chains from one sample, sequenced in a study of cytomegalovirus exposure and HLA in healthy donors. Sequenced by immunoSEQ multiplex PCR; TCRdb stores in-frame clones only, minus some. In the table there are about 120,000 clones, about 72% of which are singletons. Sequencing was performed on PBMCs. These receptors originate from a man aged 45-60 years in good health and CMV-seropositive. Each CDR3 is given with its conserved first and last residue. A D gene is named only where the DNA matches it firmly. Not all rows give a size; the values are once, few, many and, for expanded clones, a class.

v_gene,abundance,j_gene,d_gene,CDR3aa,CDR3nt
TRBV7-2,-,TRBJ1-2,-,CASSLGGSGPYPWGYTF,TGTGCCAGCAGCTTAGGGGGTTCAGGGCCGTACCCATGGGGCTACACCTTC
TRBV14,-,TRBJ1-5,-,CASSPSLGGQPQHF,TGTGCCAGCAGCCCCTCGTTAGGGGGTCAGCCCCAGCATTTT
TRBV27,-,TRBJ2-7,-,CASSPSSYEQYF,TGTGCCAGCAGTCCGAGCTCCTACGAGCAGTACTTC
TRBV6-5,-,TRBJ2-7,-,CASITGRGEQYF,TGTGCCAGCATTACGGGACGGGGGGAGCAGTACTTC
TRBV19,-,TRBJ1-1,TRBD1,CASSIGQGKNTEAFF,TGTGCCAGTAGTATAGGACAGGGGAAGAACACTGAAGCTTTCTTT
TRBV5-1,-,TRBJ2-3,TRBD1,CASSLAFSRTGTDTQYF,TGCGCCAGCAGCTTGGCCTTTTCAAGGACAGGGACAGATACGCAGTATTTT
TRBV18,-,TRBJ1-1,-,CASSQRSQGSNTEAFF,TGTGCCAGCTCACAGCGCTCTCAGGGCTCGAACACTGAAGCTTTCTTT
TRBV19,-,TRBJ1-1,TRBD1,CASSTDRGLEAFF,TGTGCCAGTAGTACGGACAGGGGGCTTGAAGCTTTCTTT
TRBV21-1,-,TRBJ1-1,-,CASSKDSGGEGTEAFF,TGTGCCAGCAGCAAAGATTCCGGGGGGGAGGGCACTGAAGCTTTCTTT
TRBV18,-,TRBJ1-1,-,CASSPSQTVRNTEAFF,TGTGCCAGCTCACCATCCCAGACAGTTCGGAACACTGAAGCTTTCTTT
TRBV11-2,few,TRBJ2-1,TRBD2,CASSSASGDFSSRYNEQFF,TGTGCCAGCAGCTCCGCTAGCGGGGACTTTTCATCCCGTTACAATGAGCAGTTCTTC
TRBV29-1,few,TRBJ2-1,-,CSSGDGAYNEQFF,TGCAGCTCGGGGGATGGGGCCTACAATGAGCAGTTCTTC
TRBV5-1,-,TRBJ2-1,TRBD1,CASSLGRGYNEQFF,TGCGCCAGCAGCTTAGGCAGGGGGTACAATGAGCAGTTCTTC
TRBV11-2,-,TRBJ2-7,-,CASSPGGEQYF,TGTGCCAGCAGCCCAGGGGGGGAGCAGTACTTC
TRBV4-3,-,TRBJ1-1,-,CASSRHAGSTEAFF,TGCGCCAGCAGCCGACACGCCGGGAGCACTGAAGCTTTCTTT
TRBV2,-,TRBJ1-1,-,CASSEVHLNTEAFF,TGTGCCAGCAGTGAGGTACACCTGAACACTGAAGCTTTCTTT
TRBV11-2,once,TRBJ2-5,TRBD2,CASSLEGGEETQYF,TGTGCCAGCAGCTTAGAGGGAGGGGAAGAGACCCAGTACTTC
TRBV7-2,-,TRBJ2-7,-,CASSQDYEQYF,TGTGCCAGCAGCCAGGACTACGAGCAGTACTTC
TRBV4-3,-,TRBJ1-1,-,CASSQDWRQMNTEAFF,TGCGCCAGCAGCCAAGATTGGAGACAGATGAACACTGAAGCTTTCTTT
TRBV5-6,-,TRBJ2-7,TRBD2,CASSLVAFKGLAAAEQYF,TGTGCCAGCAGCTTGGTCGCGTTTAAGGGACTAGCGGCTGCCGAGCAGTACTTC
TRBV11-3,-,TRBJ2-3,TRBD2,CASSLGRLAGGTPTDTQYF,TGTGCCAGCAGCTTAGGGCGACTAGCGGGAGGGACCCCCACAGATACGCAGTATTTT
TRBV9,-,TRBJ1-6,-,CASSVGRVHNSPLHF,TGTGCCAGCAGCGTAGGGAGGGTACATAATTCACCCCTCCACTTT
TRBV2,-,TRBJ1-3,-,CASSGVSTIYF,TGTGCCAGCAGCGGGGTTAGCACCATATATTTT
TRBV7-9,-,TRBJ2-7,-,CASSLSGYEQYF,TGTGCCAGCAGCTTGTCAGGGTACGAGCAGTACTTC
TRBV4-3,-,TRBJ1-1,-,CASSQERGRSTEAFF,TGCGCCAGCAGCCAAGAACGGGGTAGAAGCACTGAAGCTTTCTTT
TRBV10-3,once,TRBJ2-7,-,CAISDTARRGYF,TGTGCCATCAGTGACACGGCCCGGCGAGGGTACTTC
TRBV6-1,-,TRBJ1-1,TRBD1,CASSEPGTQGVAFF,TGTGCCAGCAGTGAACCCGGGACGCAGGGGGTAGCTTTCTTT
TRBV18,-,TRBJ1-5,-,CASSRGTDQPQHF,TGTGCCAGCTCACGCGGGACCGATCAGCCCCAGCATTTT